The next 9 T cell receptor beta chains were all read from a single sample in a study of patients and donors after allogeneic stem cell transplantation. In TCRdb, the RT-PCR reads were re-called with MiXCR into one record per CDR3 protein. The data contain about 57,000 distinct CDR3 sequences, less than 15% of them seen just once; the ten biggest clones take up less than 35%. The sequenced material came from blood, either unsorted or a sorted T cell fraction (not recorded which). Source of these receptors: a human donor who was either an allogeneic HSCT recipient or a stem cell or donor lymphocyte infusion donor (not recorded which). It is not recorded whose cells these are; they may come from a transplant donor.

In nucleotides, the CDR3 is TGTGCCAGCAGTGACACGGCGGGAGGCCACGGTGAGCAGTTCTTC. Protein: CASSDTAGGHGEQFF. The V and J genes are TRBV2 and TRBJ2-1; 8 bases are a match to TRBD2. V shed 3 bases, J shed 9 bases, and the junction held 10 bases outside the gene matches. Germline assignment: CDR1 SNHLY and CDR2 FYNNEI. This CDR3 spans 15 amino acids.

The V gene is TRBV27, the J gene TRBJ1-1, with 7 bases that match TRBD1. V shed 2 bases, J shed 0 bases, and the junction held 3 bases outside the gene matches. The germline gives CDR1 MNHEY, CDR2 SMNVEV (reference sequence). The CDR3 totals 15 residues. The chain's CDR3 is CASSLPGQMNTEAFF. The CDR3 bases are TGTGCCAGCAGTTTACCGGGACAGATGAACACTGAAGCTTTCTTT.

This clonotype was detected many times. The rearrangement uses TRBV7-9 and TRBJ2-2, with unresolved D. CDR3 length: 14 amino acids. Deletions cut 1 base from V and 0 bases from J, with 3 bases between. Per the germline V gene, CDR1 is SEHNR and CDR2 is FQNEAQ (reference sequence). CDR3: CASSLVPNTGELFF. CDR3 in DNA: TGTGCCAGCAGCTTAGTCCCGAACACCGGGGAGCTGTTTTTT.

The gene calls are TRBV11-1 and TRBJ2-5; D is unresolved. The V gene's germline CDR1 is SGHAT and CDR2 FQDESV (reference sequence). With 4 bases removed from V and 1 base from J, the gap between germline ends came to 4 bases. The CDR3 contains 12 residues. In DNA, the CDR3 is TGTGCCAGCAGCTCCTTCCAAGAGACCCAGTACTTC. It codes for CASSSFQETQYF.

This clonotype was seen many times. The chain combines TRBV20-1 with TRBJ2-3; 8 positions agree with TRBD2. V dropped 3 bases and J dropped 4; count of bases not matched to a gene: 12. The CDR3 consists of 16 residues. Germline V gene data show CDR1 as DFQATT and CDR2 as SNEGSKA (reference sequence). The CDR3 region is CSASGGQREYADTQYF. The CDR3 nucleotides are TGCAGTGCTAGTGGGGGCCAGCGGGAGTACGCAGATACGCAGTATTTT.

This clonotype has only a few counts. This chain links TRBV7-2 with TRBJ1-1; D is perhaps TRBD1 (6 bases). Germline CDR1 and CDR2: SGHTA and FQGNSA. The germline V and J ends were trimmed by 5 bases and 3 bases, with 16 bases remaining between them. This CDR3 is built from 15 residues. The CDR3 reads CASSRLGGGYTEAFF. CDR3 DNA: TGTGCCAGCAGCCGGTTGGGGGGCGGGTACACTGAAGCTTTCTTT.

This clonotype occurred many times. The gene calls are TRBV7-8 and TRBJ1-1, with no clear D. V was shortened by 3 bases and J by 0 bases, with 14 bases between the two germline ends. Per germline, CDR1 SGHVS and CDR2 FQNEAQ. The CDR3 is 16 residues long. The CDR3 sequence is CASSFWTADMNTEAFF. CDR3 bases: TGTGCCAGCAGCTTTTGGACGGCCGACATGAACACTGAAGCTTTCTTT.

For this clonotype: At one of its ends the junction is not consistent with the germline gene, which may arise from a read error. V usage is TRBV27 and J usage is TRBJ2-5, with 10 bases aligning to TRBD2. The CDR3 has 14 residues. Germline CDR1 MNHEY, CDR2 SMNVEV (reference sequence). The CDR3: CAGSSGLAEETQYF. The CDR3 DNA follows: TGTGCCGGCAGTTCCGGACTAGCGGAAGAGACCCAGTACTTC.

This clonotype was found a few times. V is TRBV4-2 and J is TRBJ2-4; 10 bases fit TRBD1. Germline-derived CDR1 and CDR2 are LGHNA and YNFKEQ. This CDR3 region has 15 residues. Unmatched junction bases numbered 5, after V lost 2 bases and J lost 7 bases. CDR3 nucleotide sequence: TGTGCCAGCAGCCAACAATCGGGACAGGGGAACATTCAGTACTTC. Its translation is CASSQQSGQGNIQYF.